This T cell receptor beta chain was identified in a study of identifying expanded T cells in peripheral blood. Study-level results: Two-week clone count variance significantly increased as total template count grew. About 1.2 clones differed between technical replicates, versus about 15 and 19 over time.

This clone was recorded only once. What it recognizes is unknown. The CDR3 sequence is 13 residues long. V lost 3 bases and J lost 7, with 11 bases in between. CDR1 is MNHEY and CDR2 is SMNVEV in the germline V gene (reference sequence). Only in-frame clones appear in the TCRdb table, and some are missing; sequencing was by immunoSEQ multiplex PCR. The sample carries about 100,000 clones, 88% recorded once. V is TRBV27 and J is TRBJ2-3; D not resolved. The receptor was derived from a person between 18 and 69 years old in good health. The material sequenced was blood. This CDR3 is CASSFKAVYTQYF. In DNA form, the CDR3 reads TGTGCCAGCAGTTTCAAGGCGGTCTATACGCAGTATTTT.